The 18 T cell receptor beta chains below come from one sample, sequenced in a study of cytomegalovirus exposure and HLA in healthy donors. Both 60 Vbeta primers and 13 Jbeta primers went into the PCR. TCRdb's copy holds only in-frame clones and misses some; the assay was immunoSEQ multiplex PCR. This sample's clone table lists about 70,000 clones. What was sequenced was PBMCs. The source is a female donor in good health and CMV-seropositive.

The V and J genes are TRBV28 and TRBJ1-2; TRBD1 might be the D (5 bases). V lost 5 bases and J lost 1, with 14 bases in between. The V gene's germline CDR1 is MDHEN and CDR2 SYDVKM. CDR3 size: 15 residues. Here the CDR3 DNA reads TGTGCCAGCAGTGCGGGGGACTCTGGTAACTATGGCTACACCTTC. Translation gives CASSAGDSGNYGYTF.

This chain uses TRBV30 with TRBJ2-7, with 9 bases aligning to TRBD1. Trimming took 4 bases from V and 6 from J; bases not matched to a gene: 7. Germline V CDR1 and CDR2: GTSNPN, SVGIG (reference sequence). There are 13 residues in the CDR3. In DNA form, the CDR3 reads TGTGCCTGGACCTCGGGGACAGGGTTCGAGCAGTACTTC. Protein sequence: CAWTSGTGFEQYF.

V gene TRBV5-1 combines with J gene TRBJ1-1, with D possibly TRBD1 on 5 matching bases. The V end lost 3 bases, the J end lost 1 base, and 7 bases lay between the germline ends. The germline V gene encodes CDR1 SGHRS and CDR2 YFSETQ. This CDR3 has 13 amino acids. The CDR3 protein is CASSSTENTEAFF. Here the CDR3 DNA reads TGCGCCAGCAGCTCGACAGAGAACACTGAAGCTTTCTTT.

This rearrangement joins TRBV4-2 to TRBJ2-7; weak D call: TRBD2 (7 bases). This CDR3 comprises 15 residues. Trimming left V 4 bases short and J 6 bases short, with 19 bases between. Germline-derived CDR1 and CDR2 are LGHNA and YNFKEQ. The CDR3 nucleotides read TGTGCCAGCAGCCCAACGGGTGGGGGGGCCGTCGAGCAGTACTTC. Protein sequence: CASSPTGGGAVEQYF.

The rearrangement joins TRBV7-2 to TRBJ2-3, with 7 bases fitting TRBD1. The junction had 8 bases not matched to a gene; V was cut back by 5 bases and J by 3 bases. The CDR3 totals 15 residues. CDR1 and CDR2 (germline): SGHTA, FQGNSA. In nucleotides, the CDR3 is TGTGCCAGCAGCCAAAGACAGACAGGGACAGATACGCAGTATTTT. Its translation is CASSQRQTGTDTQYF.

The V gene is TRBV5-1, the J gene TRBJ1-1; TRBD1 aligns across 11 bases. This CDR3 has 13 amino acids. V shed 5 bases and J 3 bases; nucleotides not matched to a gene: 0. Germline values: CDR1 SGHRS, CDR2 YFSETQ. The DNA for the CDR3 is TGCGCCAGCAGGGGACAGGGGGACACTGAAGCTTTCTTT. It is translated as CASRGQGDTEAFF.

The rearrangement uses TRBV6-1 and TRBJ1-2; D may be TRBD1 (5 bases). The germline V gene encodes CDR1 MNHNS and CDR2 SASEGT. The V end lost 6 bases, the J end lost 8 bases, and 16 bases lay between the germline ends. The CDR3 spans 13 residues. CDR3 DNA: TGTGCCAGCAGCCAAAAACCGACAGTCGGCTACACCTTC. It translates to CASSQKPTVGYTF.

The J gene is TRBJ1-2, the V gene TRBV9; D remains unclear. The V gene lost 3 bases and the J gene lost 2 bases, with 17 bases spanning the gap. This CDR3 spans 16 amino acids. Germline loops: CDR1 SGDLS, CDR2 YYNGEE. The DNA for the CDR3 is TGTGCCAGCAGCGCGGGTCGCCGGAGAGAGAACTATGGCTACACCTTC. Protein product: CASSAGRRRENYGYTF.

This chain joins TRBV27 and TRBJ2-7, with 7 bases matching TRBD1. Unmatched junction bases numbered 9, after V lost 3 bases and J lost 4 bases. CDR3 length: 15 residues. The germline gives CDR1 MNHEY, CDR2 SMNVEV (reference sequence). The CDR3 sequence is CASSLRQGVGYEQYF. The CDR3 DNA sequence: TGTGCCAGCAGTTTGAGACAGGGTGTTGGGTACGAGCAGTACTTC.

The chain recombines TRBV9 with TRBJ2-1; TRBD1 might be the D (6 bases). Germline loops: CDR1 SGDLS, CDR2 YYNGEE. V lost 3 bases and J lost 0, with 10 bases in between. This CDR3 contains 15 residues. CDR3 protein: CASSAGQSSYNEQFF. The CDR3 DNA is TGTGCCAGCAGCGCGGGACAAAGCTCCTACAATGAGCAGTTCTTC.

The V gene is TRBV6-5, the J gene TRBJ2-7; TRBD1 might be the D (6 bases). The CDR3 totals 15 residues. The V end lost 6 bases, the J end lost 5 bases, and 20 bases lay between the germline ends. The germline V gene has CDR1 MNHEY and CDR2 SVGAGI. The CDR3, as DNA: TGTGCCAGCAGCTCCGCCCTACAGGGTAGGAACGAGCAGTACTTC. Translating it yields CASSSALQGRNEQYF.

CDR3 DNA sequence: TGTGCCAGTAGTATCAGCGGGGGGAGCTCCTACGAGCAGTACTTC. Amino acid sequence: CASSISGGSSYEQYF. The V and J genes are TRBV19 and TRBJ2-7; 9 nucleotides match TRBD2. V shed 3 bases and J 0 bases; nucleotides not matched to a gene: 3. The CDR3 runs to 15 residues. CDR1 is LNHDA, CDR2 SQIVND, per germline (reference sequence). The full variable domain, in which reference TRBV19 and TRBJ2-7 provide the parts outside the CDR3, is DGGITQSPKYLFRKEGQNVTLSCEQNLNHDAMYWYRQDPGQGLRLIYYSQIVNDFQKGDIAEGYSVSREKKESFPLTVTSAQKNPTAFYLCASSISGGSSYEQYFGPGTRLTVT.

The chain employs TRBV15 and TRBJ2-1; 7 nucleotides align to TRBD1. Germline V gene sequence: CDR1 LNHNV, CDR2 YYDKDF (reference sequence). The CDR3 sequence is 16 residues long. The trim removed 1 base at V and 2 bases at J, leaving 5 bases unmatched. The CDR3: CATSRGQQGPYNEQFF. CDR3 in DNA: TGTGCCACCAGCAGAGGGCAACAGGGGCCCTACAATGAGCAGTTCTTC.

Notes on this clone: Other DNA sequences in the same sample also yield this CDR3. The CDR3 sequence is CSAFGWTEAFF. Written as DNA, the CDR3 is TGCAGCGCATTTGGCTGGACTGAAGCTTTCTTT. The chain joins TRBV20-1 to TRBJ1-1, with unresolved D. This CDR3 comprises 11 residues. Germline lookup yields CDR1 DFQATT and CDR2 SNEGSKA (reference sequence).

The gene calls are TRBV14 and TRBJ1-1; D is undetermined. CDR3 length: 15 amino acids. The germline CDR1 and CDR2 sequences are SGHDN and FVKESK. Between the trimmed V and J ends, which lost 0 bases and 2 bases, there was a span of 10 bases. DNA of the CDR3: TGTGCCAGCAGCCAAGATGGTGGAGCTAACACTGAAGCTTTCTTT. It yields the protein CASSQDGGANTEAFF.

The chain recombines TRBV6-1 with TRBJ1-3, with D possibly being TRBD1 (6 bases). V lost 2 bases and J 0 bases, leaving 11 bases between the germline ends. CDR1 is MNHNS and CDR2 is SASEGT in the germline V gene. CDR3 length equals 16 residues. The CDR3 coding sequence is TGTGCCAGCAGTGAAAAGGCAGGGGACTCTGGAAACACCATATATTTT. It is translated as CASSEKAGDSGNTIYF.

The gene calls are TRBV7-9 and TRBJ2-3; D unresolved. V was clipped by 3 bases and J by 1 base, with 14 bases between them. Germline-derived CDR1 and CDR2 are SEHNR and FQNEAQ (reference sequence). The CDR3 has 16 residues. CDR3 sequence: CASSFRVVLGTDTQYF. Here the CDR3 DNA reads TGTGCCAGCAGCTTCCGGGTGGTATTAGGCACAGATACGCAGTATTTT.

The chain links TRBV27 to TRBJ1-1, with 8 nucleotides matching TRBD1. CDR3 length: 18 residues. Germline values: CDR1 MNHEY, CDR2 SMNVEV (reference sequence). V was clipped by 6 bases and J by 3 bases; unmatched bases: 18. CDR3 in DNA: TGTGCCAGCAGAACGATCCCGGGACAGGAAGTGTCGGACACTGAAGCTTTCTTT. It encodes CASRTIPGQEVSDTEAFF.